Listed below are T cell receptor beta chains from one sample, sequenced in a study of early T cells in non-severe SARS-CoV-2 infection. TCRdb itself ran the 5' RACE reads through MiXCR, one entry per CDR3 protein. The repertoire consists of some 54,000 distinct CDR3 sequences, with 9.5% to 12% occurring once and the leading ten covering 13%. The sample taken for sequencing was whole blood. The receptors derive from an adult who was a healthcare worker with PCR-confirmed SARS-CoV-2 infection or an uninfected control (not recorded which). Both conserved end residues are part of each CDR3. Each record gives: D gene, clone size, V gene, J gene, CDR3 protein, CDR3 DNA. A D gene is named only where the DNA matches it firmly. Size tells how often a clone was seen (once, few, many) or the class of an expanded clone, and some rows leave it out.

.	few	TRBV5-1	TRBJ1-1	CASSLMGPMNTEAFF	TGCGCCAGCAGTTTAATGGGTCCCATGAACACTGAAGCTTTCTTT
TRBD1	many	TRBV6-6	TRBJ2-7	CASGGTGPYEQYF	TGTGCCAGCGGGGGGACAGGGCCATACGAGCAGTACTTC
TRBD2	few	TRBV5-1	TRBJ2-6	CASSTGTSLSSGANVLTF	TGCGCCAGCAGCACTGGGACTAGCCTTTCCTCTGGGGCCAACGTCCTGACTTTC
.	.	TRBV7-2	TRBJ2-1	CASSFSHGGRAYNEQFF	TGTGCCAGCAGCTTTTCACACGGGGGTCGCGCCTACAATGAGCAGTTCTTC
TRBD2	many	TRBV7-9	TRBJ2-6	CASSRPTSGSLRSGANVLTF	TGTGCCAGCAGCCGACCGACTAGCGGGAGTCTCAGGTCTGGGGCCAACGTCCTGACTTTC
.	many	TRBV10-3	TRBJ1-1	CAISEGWNTEAFF	TGTGCCATCAGTGAGGGTTGGAACACTGAAGCTTTCTTT
.	few	TRBV7-2	TRBJ1-5	CASSPDFSNQPQHF	TGTGCCAGCAGCCCTGATTTTAGCAATCAGCCCCAGCATTTT
.	few	TRBV10-3	TRBJ2-7	CAITQGFGYEQYF	TGTGCCATCACACAGGGATTCGGTTACGAGCAGTACTTC
TRBD1	many	TRBV6-6	TRBJ1-5	CASSHGQASGRPQHF	TGTGCCAGCAGCCACGGACAGGCCTCAGGGAGGCCCCAGCATTTT
TRBD2	.	TRBV2	TRBJ2-1	CASKLAGVGQFF	TGTGCCAGCAAACTAGCGGGGGTTGGTCAGTTCTTC
.	.	TRBV6-4	TRBJ1-2	CASSEDGNYGYTF	TGTGCCAGCAGTGAAGATGGTAACTATGGCTACACCTTC
.	.	TRBV20-1	TRBJ2-7	CSASGVTDEQYF	TGCAGTGCTAGCGGGGTGACGGACGAGCAGTACTTC
TRBD2	few	TRBV5-1	TRBJ2-7	CASSPRGGPQHEQYF	TGCGCCAGCAGCCCTCGGGGGGGTCCTCAACACGAGCAGTACTTC
.	few	TRBV6-2/TRBV6-3	TRBJ2-7	CASSYGAHPRYF	TGTGCCAGCAGTTACGGGGCGCACCCCAGGTACTTC
.	.	TRBV5-4	TRBJ1-6	CASSLPSGTPLHF	TGTGCCAGCAGCCTACCCTCGGGGACACCCCTCCACTTT
TRBD1	few	TRBV7-6	TRBJ2-7	CASSVTGQGSYEQYF	TGTGCCAGCAGCGTTACGGGACAGGGGTCCTACGAGCAGTACTTC
.	.	TRBV5-5	TRBJ2-2	CASSLMSAGELFF	TGTGCCAGCAGCTTGATGTCGGCCGGGGAGCTGTTTTTT
TRBD1	many	TRBV20-1	TRBJ1-2	CSAQGGTLQYGYTF	TGCAGTGCACAGGGGGGGACTTTACAATATGGCTACACCTTC
.	.	TRBV20-1	TRBJ1-5	CSAPTGRLNQPQHF	TGCAGTGCTCCCACTGGACGGCTCAATCAGCCCCAGCATTTT
TRBD1	.	TRBV5-6	TRBJ2-7	CASSKGQGSYEQYF	TGTGCCAGCAGCAAGGGACAGGGAAGCTACGAGCAGTACTTC
TRBD1	.	TRBV4-1	TRBJ1-4	CASSQRAGTGSEKLFF	TGCGCCAGCAGCCAACGAGCCGGGACAGGGAGTGAAAAACTGTTTTTT
.	many	TRBV29-1	TRBJ2-2	CSVEVGGAGELFF	TGCAGCGTCGAGGTCGGGGGAGCCGGGGAGCTGTTTTTT
.	.	TRBV7-9	TRBJ1-5	CASFKAVVIQPQHF	TGTGCCAGCTTTAAGGCAGTTGTCATTCAGCCCCAGCATTTT
TRBD1	many	TRBV5-4	TRBJ1-2	CASSQGGRGNYGYTF	TGTGCCAGCAGCCAGGGGGGCAGGGGGAACTATGGCTACACCTTC